The rows below give T cell receptor beta chains drawn from one sample of a study of identical twins. TCRdb reprocessed the 5' RACE reads via MiXCR and lists one record per CDR3 protein. Among approximately 680,000 distinct CDR3 sequences, just over 7% were seen once, and the ten largest hold about 1.5%. The same data also contributed to another study, on yellow fever vaccine responses in identical twins.

What was sequenced was PBMCs. These receptors came from a woman aged 18-29 years in good health. Both conserved end residues are part of each CDR3. A D gene is named only where the DNA matches it firmly. Clone size is shown for a subset of rows, as once, few, many or a class of expanded clone.

d_gene: NA; v_gene: TRBV12-3/TRBV12-4; len: 16; j_gene: TRBJ2-2; abundance: NA; CDR3aa: CASSLGPFGKPGELFF; CDR3nt: TGTGCCAGCAGTTTAGGCCCTTTCGGGAAGCCCGGGGAGCTGTTTTTT
d_gene: NA; v_gene: TRBV24-1; len: 15; j_gene: TRBJ2-2; abundance: NA; CDR3aa: CATSDLQGYTGELFF; CDR3nt: TGTGCCACCAGTGATTTGCAGGGTTACACCGGGGAGCTGTTTTTT
d_gene: TRBD1; v_gene: TRBV11-1; len: 18; j_gene: TRBJ2-4; abundance: many; CDR3aa: CASSDYGTGGLAKNIQYF; CDR3nt: TGTGCCAGCAGCGACTATGGGACAGGGGGCCTAGCCAAAAACATTCAGTACTTC
d_gene: NA; v_gene: TRBV2; len: 15; j_gene: TRBJ2-4; abundance: many; CDR3aa: CASSESALLKNIQYF; CDR3nt: TGTGCCAGCAGTGAATCAGCACTCCTCAAAAACATTCAGTACTTC
d_gene: NA; v_gene: TRBV7-9; len: 12; j_gene: TRBJ2-2; abundance: many; CDR3aa: CASSWRTGELFF; CDR3nt: TGTGCCAGCAGCTGGCGGACCGGGGAGCTGTTTTTT
d_gene: TRBD1; v_gene: TRBV20-1; len: 13; j_gene: TRBJ2-7; abundance: NA; CDR3aa: CSARTGGDYEQYF; CDR3nt: TGCAGTGCGAGGACAGGAGGCGACTACGAGCAGTACTTC
d_gene: NA; v_gene: TRBV7-9; len: 13; j_gene: TRBJ2-1; abundance: NA; CDR3aa: CASSLAPNGEQFF; CDR3nt: TGTGCCAGCAGCTTAGCGCCTAATGGTGAGCAGTTCTTC
d_gene: NA; v_gene: TRBV11-1; len: 19; j_gene: TRBJ2-6; abundance: few; CDR3aa: CASSQEGGLPYSGANVLTF; CDR3nt: TGTGCCAGCAGCCAAGAGGGGGGGCTCCCATACTCTGGGGCCAACGTCCTGACTTTC
d_gene: TRBD1; v_gene: TRBV9; len: 14; j_gene: TRBJ2-7; abundance: few; CDR3aa: CASSEGDSPYEQYF; CDR3nt: TGTGCCAGCAGCGAGGGGGACAGCCCGTACGAGCAGTACTTC
d_gene: NA; v_gene: TRBV5-5; len: 13; j_gene: TRBJ2-1; abundance: few; CDR3aa: CASSFGLTREQFF; CDR3nt: TGTGCCAGCAGCTTCGGACTGACTCGTGAGCAGTTCTTC
d_gene: TRBD1; v_gene: TRBV10-3; len: 17; j_gene: TRBJ2-7; abundance: many; CDR3aa: CAISDSIPGTGAYEQYF; CDR3nt: TGTGCCATCAGTGACTCAATCCCCGGGACAGGAGCCTACGAGCAGTACTTC
d_gene: NA; v_gene: TRBV12-3/TRBV12-4; len: 16; j_gene: TRBJ2-3; abundance: few; CDR3aa: CASSLEGRGLTDTQYF; CDR3nt: TGTGCCAGCAGTTTAGAAGGCAGGGGCCTCACAGATACGCAGTATTTT
d_gene: NA; v_gene: TRBV18; len: 17; j_gene: TRBJ2-2; abundance: NA; CDR3aa: CASSPRLGTENTGELFF; CDR3nt: TGTGCCAGCTCACCTCGCCTCGGAACAGAGAACACCGGGGAGCTGTTTTTT
d_gene: TRBD2; v_gene: TRBV3-1; len: 16; j_gene: TRBJ2-3; abundance: many; CDR3aa: CASSRLAGGLTDTQYF; CDR3nt: TGTGCCAGCAGCCGACTAGCGGGGGGCCTCACAGATACGCAGTATTTT
d_gene: TRBD2; v_gene: TRBV20-1; len: 14; j_gene: TRBJ2-3; abundance: many; CDR3aa: CSASGGGAGDTQYF; CDR3nt: TGCAGTGCTAGTGGCGGGGGGGCCGGAGATACGCAGTATTTT
d_gene: NA; v_gene: TRBV4-2; len: 16; j_gene: TRBJ2-3; abundance: NA; CDR3aa: CASSQVLGRSQDTQYF; CDR3nt: TGTGCCAGCAGCCAAGTCCTGGGGAGGAGTCAAGATACGCAGTATTTT
d_gene: TRBD1; v_gene: TRBV12-3/TRBV12-4; len: 15; j_gene: TRBJ1-5; abundance: NA; CDR3aa: CASSRDRVVGQPQHF; CDR3nt: TGTGCCAGCAGTAGGGACAGGGTCGTTGGGCAGCCCCAGCATTTT
d_gene: NA; v_gene: TRBV5-1; len: 14; j_gene: TRBJ1-2; abundance: NA; CDR3aa: CASSLGGAEDGYTF; CDR3nt: TGCGCCAGCAGCTTGGGGGGAGCCGAAGATGGCTACACCTTC
d_gene: NA; v_gene: TRBV10-2; len: 16; j_gene: TRBJ1-1; abundance: few; CDR3aa: CASSEADYMMNTEAFF; CDR3nt: TGCGCCAGCAGTGAGGCAGATTATATGATGAACACTGAAGCTTTCTTT
d_gene: NA; v_gene: TRBV2; len: 16; j_gene: TRBJ1-2; abundance: few; CDR3aa: CASSEPFLQGFGGYTF; CDR3nt: TGTGCCAGCAGTGAACCGTTCTTACAGGGATTTGGTGGCTACACCTTC
d_gene: TRBD2; v_gene: TRBV10-3; len: 14; j_gene: TRBJ2-7; abundance: NA; CDR3aa: CAISDGREVYEQYF; CDR3nt: TGTGCCATCAGTGACGGGCGGGAGGTCTACGAGCAGTACTTC
d_gene: NA; v_gene: TRBV11-2; len: 15; j_gene: TRBJ2-2; abundance: few; CDR3aa: CASSFLGATAGELFF; CDR3nt: TGTGCCAGCAGCTTTTTAGGGGCGACGGCCGGGGAGCTGTTTTTT
d_gene: NA; v_gene: TRBV14; len: 15; j_gene: TRBJ1-6; abundance: many; CDR3aa: CASSQDRNYNSPLHF; CDR3nt: TGTGCCAGCAGCCAAGACAGAAATTATAATTCACCCCTCCACTTT
d_gene: NA; v_gene: TRBV7-9; len: 14; j_gene: TRBJ2-7; abundance: few; CDR3aa: CASSLGPGTYEQYF; CDR3nt: TGTGCCAGCAGCTTGGGACCAGGGACCTACGAGCAGTACTTC
d_gene: NA; v_gene: TRBV9; len: 14; j_gene: TRBJ2-7; abundance: NA; CDR3aa: CASSPRRDYYEQYF; CDR3nt: TGTGCCAGCAGCCCCCGGAGGGATTACTACGAGCAGTACTTC
d_gene: TRBD2; v_gene: TRBV7-8; len: 16; j_gene: TRBJ2-3; abundance: few; CDR3aa: CASSLGSGSRTDTQYF; CDR3nt: TGTGCCAGCAGCTTAGGGAGCGGGAGCCGCACAGATACGCAGTATTTT
d_gene: TRBD2; v_gene: TRBV5-6; len: 19; j_gene: TRBJ2-2; abundance: many; CDR3aa: CASSLGFIIAGSNTGELFF; CDR3nt: TGTGCCAGCAGCTTGGGGTTTATAATAGCGGGTTCGAACACCGGGGAGCTGTTTTTT
d_gene: NA; v_gene: TRBV29-1; len: 12; j_gene: TRBJ2-7; abundance: many; CDR3aa: CSVETGDLFKYF; CDR3nt: TGCAGCGTTGAGACAGGAGACCTTTTTAAGTACTTC
d_gene: NA; v_gene: TRBV14; len: 13; j_gene: TRBJ2-7; abundance: few; CDR3aa: CASSLPWGGEQYF; CDR3nt: TGTGCCAGCAGCCTACCTTGGGGCGGTGAGCAGTACTTC
d_gene: NA; v_gene: TRBV12-3/TRBV12-4; len: 16; j_gene: TRBJ2-2; abundance: NA; CDR3aa: CASSDPGVSDTGELFF; CDR3nt: TGTGCCAGCAGTGACCCAGGAGTATCAGACACCGGGGAGCTGTTTTTT
d_gene: NA; v_gene: TRBV5-5; len: 16; j_gene: TRBJ1-5; abundance: few; CDR3aa: CASSHGGPPGNQPQHF; CDR3nt: TGTGCCAGCAGCCACGGAGGGCCGCCGGGCAATCAGCCCCAGCATTTT
d_gene: NA; v_gene: TRBV28; len: 12; j_gene: TRBJ2-3; abundance: NA; CDR3aa: CASRASPDTQYF; CDR3nt: TGTGCCAGCAGGGCTTCTCCAGATACGCAGTATTTT
d_gene: TRBD1; v_gene: TRBV9; len: 16; j_gene: TRBJ2-7; abundance: few; CDR3aa: CASSPAGRDSSYEQYF; CDR3nt: TGTGCCAGCAGCCCCGCCGGTCGGGACAGCTCCTACGAGCAGTACTTC
d_gene: NA; v_gene: TRBV4-1; len: 15; j_gene: TRBJ2-1; abundance: few; CDR3aa: CASSHSEGRGDEQFF; CDR3nt: TGCGCCAGCAGCCACTCTGAGGGGCGGGGTGATGAGCAGTTCTTC
d_gene: NA; v_gene: TRBV28; len: 16; j_gene: TRBJ2-2; abundance: few; CDR3aa: CASSLNGRGGAGELFF; CDR3nt: TGTGCCAGCAGTTTAAATGGAAGGGGTGGTGCCGGGGAGCTGTTTTTT
d_gene: NA; v_gene: TRBV28; len: 15; j_gene: TRBJ2-2; abundance: NA; CDR3aa: CASSLVTSNTGELFF; CDR3nt: TGTGCCAGCAGCCTAGTCACTTCGAACACCGGGGAGCTGTTTTTT
d_gene: NA; v_gene: TRBV10-3; len: 13; j_gene: TRBJ2-7; abundance: many; CDR3aa: CAISDRRSYEQYF; CDR3nt: TGTGCCATCAGTGATCGGCGCTCCTACGAGCAGTACTTC